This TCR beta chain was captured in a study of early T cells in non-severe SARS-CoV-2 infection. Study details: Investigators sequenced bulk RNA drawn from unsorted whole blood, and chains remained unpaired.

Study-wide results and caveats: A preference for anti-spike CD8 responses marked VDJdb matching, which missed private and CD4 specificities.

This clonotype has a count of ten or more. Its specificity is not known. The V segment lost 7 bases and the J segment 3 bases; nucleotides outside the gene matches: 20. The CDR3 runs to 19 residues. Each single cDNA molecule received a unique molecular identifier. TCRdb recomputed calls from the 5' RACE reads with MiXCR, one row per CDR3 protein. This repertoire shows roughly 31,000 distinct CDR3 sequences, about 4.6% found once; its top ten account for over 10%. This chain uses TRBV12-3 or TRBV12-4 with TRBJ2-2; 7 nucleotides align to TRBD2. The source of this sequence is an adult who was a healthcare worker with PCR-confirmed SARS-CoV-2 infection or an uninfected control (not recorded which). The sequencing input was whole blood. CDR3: CASTPGGREKGRDTGELFF. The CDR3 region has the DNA TGTGCCAGCACCCCGGGCGGCAGGGAAAAAGGGAGGGACACCGGGGAGCTGTTTTTT.